The 12 T cell receptor beta chains given below trace back to one sample, sequenced in a study of response to subunit inactivated influenza vaccine. TCRdb re-called the RT-PCR reads with MiXCR, one entry per CDR3 protein. The sample consists of about 580,000 distinct CDR3 sequences, around 13% of them appearing once. This specimen was PBMCs from blood, taken about 13 days after vaccination. These receptors all come from a man aged 45-65 years who received an inactivated influenza vaccine.

This clonotype was recorded a few times. This chain joins TRBV5-1 and TRBJ2-1, with 8 nucleotides matching TRBD2. The CDR3 contains 15 residues. With V trimmed by 2 bases and J by 2 bases, 3 bases remained unmatched. Germline values: CDR1 SGHRS, CDR2 YFSETQ. The chain's CDR3 is CASSFRGGAYNEQFF. CDR3 DNA: TGCGCCAGCAGCTTCCGGGGGGGCGCCTACAATGAGCAGTTCTTC.

The V call is TRBV6-5, the J call TRBJ2-7, with a possible D match to TRBD1 (6 bases). The germline V gene has CDR1 MNHEY and CDR2 SVGAGI. V was trimmed by 4 bases and J by 3 bases, leaving 22 bases between them. The length of the CDR3 is 17 residues. The CDR3 sequence is CASSSLGTPEAIYEQYF. CDR3 DNA: TGTGCCAGCAGTTCACTGGGGACACCCGAGGCCATCTACGAGCAGTACTTC.

This clonotype was counted a few times. A much larger clone lies a single base off, so this may be a read error. The gene calls are TRBV20-1 and TRBJ2-7; D is uncertain. Trimming took 4 bases from V and 0 from J, leaving 7 bases between them. This CDR3 is built from 12 residues. Germline CDR1 is DFQATT and CDR2 is SNEGSKA (reference sequence). CDR3 amino acids: CSAKDPSYEQYF. DNA of the CDR3: TGCAGTGCTAAGGACCCCTCCTACGAGCAGTACTTC.

This clonotype was detected only a few times. The gene calls are TRBV24-1 and TRBJ2-3; 7 nucleotides agree with TRBD2. The V gene's germline CDR1 is KGHDR and CDR2 SFDVKD. V dropped 4 bases and J dropped 5; count of bases not matched to a gene: 8. CDR3 length: 15 residues. The CDR3 bases are TGTGCCACCAGTGAGTCAGCGGGGCCCAGAGATACGCAGTATTTT. Its translation: CATSESAGPRDTQYF.

This clonotype was seen repeatedly, ten times or more. The chain joins TRBV5-8 to TRBJ2-3; 8 bases map to TRBD2. The CDR3 consists of 17 residues. CDR1 and CDR2 (germline): SGHTS, YDEGEE. The V gene end was trimmed by 4 bases and the J gene end by 5 bases; junction bases not matched to a gene: 15. CDR3 residues: CASSTVSGTSTGDTQYF. The DNA for the CDR3 is TGTGCCAGCAGCACAGTCTCCGGGACTAGTACAGGAGATACGCAGTATTTT.

The genes are TRBV27 and TRBJ1-6; 7 bases align to TRBD1. Germline V gives CDR1 MNHEY, CDR2 SMNVEV (reference sequence). Trimming removed 6 bases from V and 5 bases from J; junction bases left unmatched: 10. This CDR3 is built from 16 residues. CDR3 sequence: CASRLNPGQNNSPLHF. The CDR3 DNA reads TGTGCCAGCAGGCTGAATCCGGGACAGAATAATTCACCCCTCCACTTT.

The CDR3 sequence: CASRAGGGQSYEQYF. The CDR3 DNA reads as TGTGCCAGCAGAGCGGGGGGGGGACAGTCCTACGAGCAGTACTTC. The J gene is TRBJ2-7, the V gene TRBV12-3 or TRBV12-4; the match to TRBD2 covers 10 bases. The CDR3 runs 15 residues. Trimming removed 6 bases from V and 1 base from J; junction bases left unmatched: 6.

This chain links TRBV10-3 with TRBJ2-7, with 10 positions matching TRBD1. Losses at the gene ends were 4 bases for V and 6 bases for J; bases not matched to a gene: 15. The germline V gene encodes CDR1 ENHRY and CDR2 SYGVKD. This CDR3 has 17 amino acids. The CDR3 sequence is CAISGSETGGLMGEQYF. The DNA for the CDR3 is TGTGCCATCAGTGGCAGCGAGACAGGGGGCCTGATGGGCGAGCAGTACTTC.

A few counts support this clonotype. The rearrangement links TRBV28 to TRBJ2-1; TRBD2 agrees at 9 bases. CDR3 size: 13 residues. CDR1 and CDR2 from the germline V gene are MDHEN and SYDVKM. Germline trimming cut 5 bases from V and 6 bases from J; bases unmatched to any gene: 2. The CDR3 DNA sequence: TGTGCCAGCAGTACGGGACTAGCCAATGAGCAGTTCTTC. This codes for CASSTGLANEQFF.

This clonotype was picked up a small number of times. The V and J genes are TRBV4-3 and TRBJ2-3, with no clear D. V was shortened by 0 bases and J by 3 bases, with 13 bases between the two germline ends. Germline assignment: CDR1 LGHNA and CDR2 YSLEER. The CDR3 consists of 16 residues. The CDR3: CASSQDYDEETDTQYF. CDR3 coding DNA: TGCGCCAGCAGCCAAGACTATGATGAAGAGACAGATACGCAGTATTTT.

This clonotype was detected only a few times. V and J are TRBV4-2 and TRBJ1-2; perhaps TRBD1 as D (5 bases). The V end lost 0 bases, the J end lost 7 bases, and 9 bases lay between the germline ends. CDR1 is LGHNA and CDR2 is YNFKEQ in the germline V gene. This CDR3 comprises 13 residues. The CDR3 sequence is CASSQDQGFGYTF. The DNA for the CDR3 is TGTGCCAGCAGCCAAGATCAGGGCTTTGGCTACACCTTC.

Only a few counts were recorded for this clonotype. The DNA for the CDR3 is TGCAGCGGACAGGGAAGCTATGGCTACACCTTC. Encoded protein: CSGQGSYGYTF. The chain has TRBV29-1 and TRBJ1-2, with TRBD1 identical over 7 bases. Germline CDR1 SQVTM, CDR2 ANQGSEA. V lost 7 bases and J lost 4; bases outside the gene matches: 3. The CDR3 contains 11 residues.